This entry concerns a single T cell receptor beta chain. The data originate from a study of T cell responses to AZD1222 COVID-19 vaccine. Generated by immunoSEQ multiplex PCR, the TCRdb table keeps only in-frame clones and is missing some. Here the sample spans around 140,000 clones, 80% to 90% being singletons. V shed 4 bases and J shed 1 base, with 11 bases lying between them. The CDR3 is 14 amino acids. Germline CDR1 and CDR2: SGHRS and YFSETQ. The sequence derives from an adult in good health. The chain combines TRBV5-1 with TRBJ1-2; no clear D gene. The material was peripheral blood, obtained on day 0 of AZD1222 vaccination. The CDR3 protein is CASSPRANNYGYTF. The CDR3 DNA follows: TGCGCCAGCAGCCCCCGGGCCAATAACTATGGCTACACCTTC.